Below, one T cell receptor (beta chain) is given with its context. The antigen is not known. This specimen belongs to a study of T cell responses to AZD1222 COVID-19 vaccine. The method was immunoSEQ multiplex PCR; TCRdb's version includes in-frame clones alone and lacks a portion of them. The sample has roughly 120,000 clones, about 82% seen once; the top ten hold about 16%. This CDR3 contains 16 residues. From germline, CDR1 is SGHTA and CDR2 FQGNSA. Trimming removed 4 bases from V and 1 base from J; junction bases left unmatched: 7. Findings and caveats of the study: Spike was spanned by vaccine-associated CD4 TCRs, which were dominant at 160-218 and 743-854. Two AZD1222 doses significantly raised spike-specific TCR breadth and depth over controls. The donor cohort was predominantly white British with a female majority, and clonal diversity may have been underestimated.

The material sequenced was peripheral blood, taken 28 days after the second AZD1222 dose. This TCR was sampled from an adult who received the AZD1222 COVID-19 vaccine. The genes are TRBV7-2 and TRBJ2-3; 8 nucleotides align to TRBD2. The CDR3 sequence is CASSWLSGSGTDTQYF. The CDR3 region has the DNA TGTGCCAGCAGCTGGTTGAGCGGGAGCGGCACAGATACGCAGTATTTT.